This is a list of T cell receptor beta chains from one sample in a study of identical twins. From the 5' RACE reads, TCRdb called clonotypes with MiXCR, one entry per CDR3 protein. Among 1.5 million to 2 million distinct CDR3 sequences listed, less than 35% were seen once. Sequenced input: cord blood. The source of these receptors is a newborn girl in good health. The CDR3 runs from the conserved cysteine through the conserved F or W. Each record gives: CDR3 protein, CDR3 DNA, V gene, clone size, J gene, D gene. A D gene is named only where the DNA matches it firmly. A row's size may be missing; if present it is once, few, many or a size class.

CASTLGGGYNEQFF,TGCGCCAGCACCTTAGGAGGGGGCTACAATGAGCAGTTCTTC,TRBV5-1,few,TRBJ2-1,.
CASSPRTRIYEQYF,TGTGCCAGCAGTCCGCGGACAAGAATTTACGAGCAGTACTTC,TRBV28,few,TRBJ2-7,.
CASRISGHLNTEAFF,TGCGCCAGCAGAATCAGTGGACACTTGAACACTGAAGCTTTCTTT,TRBV5-1,few,TRBJ1-1,.
CASSAPVGRRNEKLFF,TGTGCCAGCAGCGCACCGGTAGGGAGGAGGAATGAAAAACTGTTTTTT,TRBV2,few,TRBJ1-4,.
CSVELTEDTEAFF,TGCAGCGTTGAATTAACAGAGGACACTGAAGCTTTCTTT,TRBV29-1,.,TRBJ1-1,.
CASSFQRGNTGELFF,TGTGCCAGCAGCTTCCAGCGGGGTAACACCGGGGAGCTGTTTTTT,TRBV7-2,.,TRBJ2-2,TRBD2
CATRSLQGPNYGYTF,TGTGCCACCAGATCTTTACAGGGTCCTAACTATGGCTACACCTTC,TRBV15,many,TRBJ1-2,.
CATSDRAVNEQFF,TGTGCCACCAGTGATCGAGCAGTCAATGAGCAGTTCTTC,TRBV24-1,.,TRBJ2-1,.
CASSQLGTGSYEQYF,TGTGCCAGCAGCCAATTGGGGACAGGCTCCTACGAGCAGTACTTC,TRBV4-2,many,TRBJ2-7,TRBD1
CASSRMGDTQYF,TGTGCCAGCAGTAGAATGGGAGATACGCAGTATTTT,TRBV6-1,few,TRBJ2-3,.
CSANERELGTDTQYF,TGCAGTGCGAACGAGCGGGAGCTAGGCACAGATACGCAGTATTTT,TRBV20-1,.,TRBJ2-3,TRBD2
CASKATSGGRDEQFF,TGTGCCAGCAAGGCGACTAGCGGGGGTCGGGATGAGCAGTTCTTC,TRBV7-7,.,TRBJ2-1,TRBD2
CSAPRWGEQFF,TGCAGTGCTCCAAGATGGGGTGAGCAGTTCTTC,TRBV20-1,.,TRBJ2-1,.
CASRDISSYNEQFF,TGTGCCAGCAGGGACATTAGCTCCTACAATGAGCAGTTCTTC,TRBV27,.,TRBJ2-1,.
CSARRGADTQYF,TGCAGTGCTAGAAGGGGCGCAGATACGCAGTATTTT,TRBV20-1,many,TRBJ2-3,.
CASSIVDSSYNEQFF,TGTGCCAGTAGTATCGTGGACAGCTCCTACAATGAGCAGTTCTTC,TRBV19,.,TRBJ2-1,.
CASRVPGAEAFF,TGTGCCAGCAGGGTACCAGGTGCTGAAGCTTTCTTT,TRBV6-1,few,TRBJ1-1,.
CASSFVGLAGGASYNEQFF,TGTGCCAGCAGCTTCGTCGGACTAGCCGGAGGGGCCTCCTACAATGAGCAGTTCTTC,TRBV5-4,once,TRBJ2-1,TRBD2
CASSLGASGTDTRYF,TGTGCCAGCAGCCTGGGGGCTAGCGGCACAGATACGCGGTATTTT,TRBV3-1,.,TRBJ2-3,.
CASSPKIAGSSYEQYF,TGTGCCAGCAGCCCCAAGATAGCGGGTAGCTCCTACGAGCAGTACTTC,TRBV14,many,TRBJ2-7,TRBD2
CASSITGQGNEQFF,TGTGCCAGCAGCATAACGGGACAGGGCAATGAGCAGTTCTTT,TRBV6-2/TRBV6-3,.,TRBJ2-1,TRBD1
CASSQGGRSPYNEQYF,TGCGCCAGCAGCCAAGGGGGGCGGAGCCCCTACAATGAGCAGTACTTC,TRBV4-1,.,TRBJ2-7,.
CASNRAPPDEQYF,TGTGCCAGCAACAGGGCCCCCCCCGACGAGCAGTACTTC,TRBV14,few,TRBJ2-7,.
CASSHYTTGELFF,TGTGCCAGCAGCCACTATACCACCGGGGAGCTGTTTTTT,TRBV3-1,.,TRBJ2-2,.
CASSLAGRDPYNEQFF,TGCGCCAGCAGCTTGGCGGGGCGGGACCCCTACAATGAGCAGTTCTTC,TRBV5-1,.,TRBJ2-1,.
CASSEKVQGSADTQYF,TGTGCCAGCAGCGAAAAGGTACAGGGGAGCGCAGATACGCAGTATTTT,TRBV7-2,.,TRBJ2-3,TRBD1
CASSLRLGAADTQYF,TGTGCCAGCAGCTTAAGGTTAGGGGCGGCGGATACGCAGTATTTT,TRBV7-8,.,TRBJ2-3,.
CASSQDMPGVALHF,TGCGCCAGCAGCCAAGATATGCCCGGGGTTGCCCTCCACTTT,TRBV4-1,.,TRBJ1-6,.
CAISGQGGAYEQYF,TGTGCCATCAGTGGACAGGGGGGGGCCTACGAGCAGTACTTC,TRBV10-3,.,TRBJ2-7,TRBD1
CASSYSRQTSSYEQYF,TGTGCCAGCAGTTACTCGAGGCAGACTTCGTCCTACGAGCAGTACTTC,TRBV6-6,few,TRBJ2-7,.
CASGATGKGANYGYTF,TGTGCTAGTGGGGCGACAGGAAAGGGAGCTAACTATGGCTACACCTTC,TRBV12-5,.,TRBJ1-2,.
CSARDRKSQYF,TGCAGTGCTAGAGATAGGAAGTCCCAGTACTTC,TRBV20-1,.,TRBJ2-5,.
CSAQDLAKNIQYF,TGCAGTGCCCAAGATCTAGCCAAAAACATTCAGTACTTC,TRBV20-1,few,TRBJ2-4,.
CASSAGQGAMTRNIQYF,TGTGCCAGCAGCGCCGGACAGGGGGCGATGACCAGAAACATTCAGTACTTC,TRBV9,.,TRBJ2-4,TRBD1
CASSLERVNNEQFF,TGCGCCAGCAGCTTAGAGAGGGTAAACAATGAGCAGTTCTTC,TRBV5-1,.,TRBJ2-1,.
CSARDRRGPYNEQFF,TGCAGTGCTAGAGACAGGCGGGGGCCCTACAATGAGCAGTTCTTC,TRBV20-1,few,TRBJ2-1,.
CSAPDSQRGGYTF,TGCAGTGCCCCGGACTCTCAGCGTGGTGGCTACACCTTC,TRBV20-1,.,TRBJ1-2,.
CASSEEHHTGELFF,TGTGCCAGCAGTGAGGAGCACCACACCGGGGAGCTGTTTTTT,TRBV2,.,TRBJ2-2,.
CAISESTLRQLEAFF,TGTGCCATCAGTGAGTCCACCCTCAGACAGCTTGAAGCTTTCTTT,TRBV10-3,few,TRBJ1-1,.
CASSSPASSTDTQYF,TGTGCCAGCAGCTCCCCAGCAAGCTCCACAGATACGCAGTATTTT,TRBV7-9,.,TRBJ2-3,.
CSASISGGTITDTQYF,TGCAGTGCTAGTATTTCGGGGGGGACCATCACAGATACGCAGTATTTT,TRBV20-1,.,TRBJ2-3,TRBD2
CASSEARASNQPQHF,TGTGCCAGCAGTGAAGCCAGGGCTAGCAATCAGCCCCAGCATTTT,TRBV6-1,.,TRBJ1-5,.
CAGSSGQGRQPQHF,TGTGCCGGCAGCTCTGGACAGGGGAGGCAGCCCCAGCATTTT,TRBV5-6,.,TRBJ1-5,TRBD1
CASSLPKPSGRFRETQYF,TGTGCCAGCAGCCTACCAAAACCTAGCGGGAGGTTCCGGGAGACCCAGTACTTC,TRBV7-9,.,TRBJ2-5,TRBD2
CASSPTISKGVQETQYF,TGTGCCAGCAGCCCTACGATTTCAAAGGGGGTCCAAGAGACCCAGTACTTC,TRBV27,.,TRBJ2-5,.
CASSQDEGARHGYTF,TGTGCCAGCAGCCAAGATGAGGGGGCGCGGCATGGCTACACCTTC,TRBV4-2,.,TRBJ1-2,TRBD1
CSARRGGDSYNEQFF,TGCAGTGCTAGGAGAGGGGGCGACTCCTACAATGAGCAGTTCTTC,TRBV20-1,.,TRBJ2-1,TRBD1
CASSYSNRPSTDTQYF,TGTGCCAGCAGTTACTCGAACAGGCCGAGCACAGATACGCAGTATTTT,TRBV6-5,many,TRBJ2-3,.
CASTDGGLYNSPLHF,TGTGCCAGCACCGACGGAGGGTTGTATAATTCACCCCTCCACTTT,TRBV28,.,TRBJ1-6,.
CASSLPRTGQQYF,TGCGCCAGCAGCTTGCCTCGGACAGGGCAGCAGTACTTC,TRBV5-1,.,TRBJ2-7,TRBD1
CASSLETGLANYGYTF,TGTGCCAGCAGCTTAGAGACAGGTCTAGCTAACTATGGCTACACCTTC,TRBV7-2,.,TRBJ1-2,.
CASSQDRRLVEADTQYF,TGTGCCAGCAGCCAAGATCGGAGACTAGTAGAGGCAGATACGCAGTATTTT,TRBV3-1,few,TRBJ2-3,.
CASSSDYYEAFF,TGTGCCAGCAGCTCCGACTACTATGAAGCTTTCTTT,TRBV6-6,.,TRBJ1-1,.
CALAGGLETQYF,TGTGCCTTAGCGGGGGGGCTAGAGACCCAGTACTTC,TRBV6-1,few,TRBJ2-5,TRBD2
CASSPPGYHRGSSYEQYF,TGTGCCAGCTCACCACCTGGATACCACAGGGGAAGCTCCTACGAGCAGTACTTC,TRBV18,.,TRBJ2-7,TRBD1
CASSRIGTSYSYEQYF,TGTGCCAGCAGTCGAATTGGGACTAGCTACTCCTACGAGCAGTACTTC,TRBV4-2,few,TRBJ2-7,TRBD2
CASSIAGTYSTDTQYF,TGTGCCAGCAGCATTGCCGGGACATATAGCACAGATACGCAGTATTTT,TRBV4-2,few,TRBJ2-3,.
CASSLSVGSPLGRNTEAFF,TGTGCCAGCAGTTTATCGGTTGGCAGTCCCCTGGGGAGGAACACTGAAGCTTTCTTT,TRBV27,few,TRBJ1-1,.
CASSLDPGLSTDTQYF,TGCGCCAGCAGCTTGGATCCGGGACTAAGCACAGATACGCAGTATTTT,TRBV5-1,.,TRBJ2-3,TRBD2